This entry describes one TCR beta chain. This clone has a single count. The antigen it binds to is not known. No qualities accompany the bases; no much larger clone lies one base away. This specimen comes from a study of blood T cell repertoires in COVID-19 (dated by TCRdb to the early 2020s). About the full investigation: Samples from collaborators originated in the United States, Italy and Spain and spanned both the acute and convalescent phases of COVID-19. The material from the prospective study consisted of cDNA or gDNA derived from T cells, B-cell-depleted T cells, or PBMCs. Subjects who had been exposed to COVID-19, were actively infected with it, or had recovered from it provided the deeply sampled blood TCRbeta repertoires that made up the dataset. The repertoires were made available in a free public database intended to serve as a resource for research on the immune response to SARS-CoV-2. Samples came from the ongoing ImmuneRACE study (first 160 participants) plus 1,254 subjects from 6 global collaborators. A de-identified subject ID, COVID-19 status, age in years and sex were almost always included in the sample metadata. Where HLA class I and class II types were available, the types were taken from metadata supplied by the sample provider, not from assay-based typing. Beyond this particular receptor, the publication reports: Clinical and demographic metadata were provided uncurated, with the amount varying by source and participant.

Enrolling through a virtual design, the prospective study's participants ranged in age from roughly 18 to 90 years and lived across 24 United States geographic areas. In the prospective study, cohorts were assigned on the basis of participant-reported clinical history obtained from a screening survey and a study questionnaire. Each participant in the prospective study had whole blood, serum and a nasopharyngeal or oropharyngeal swab collected by mobile phlebotomists. Over an approximately 2-month period, participants in the prospective study had the option of providing additional blood draws and questionnaires. Prospective study blood samples were shipped either frozen or at room temperature before DNA extraction. TCRbeta CDR3 regions were amplified from genomic DNA using the immunoSEQ Assay, a bias-controlled multiplex PCR. On the authors' methods: The number of nucleated cells in each sample was estimated by amplification of reference gene primers within the assay. To quantify the absolute abundance of each unique TCRbeta CDR3 rearrangement, sequence reads were collapsed and filtered. For each sample, productive Simpson clonality was calculated as the square root of Simpson's diversity index across productive rearrangements. The table was pulled from immuneACCESS by TCRdb, which kept in-frame rearrangements only. Such tables lose some clones; where checked, under half of the loss comes from unresolved V genes, and the rest has no known cause. The V and J calls and clone size were taken over from that table, and D and trimming were inferred from the DNA. The sample table lists about 230,000 clones, roughly 89% of them with a count of one. Around 4.2% of the sample is held by the ten biggest clonotypes.

The CDR3 covers 15 residues, taking in both the cysteine and the phenylalanine. Only the CDR3 portion is preserved as DNA: 45 bases, with reading frame beginning at the first base. The germline V gene encodes CDR1 SGDLS and CDR2 YYNGEE. Trimming removed 4 bases from V and 4 bases from J; the gene matches leave 10 bases unexplained. The TCR comes from a young woman with acute COVID-19. The rearranged chain carries TRBV9 and TRBJ1-1; TRBD1 matches 7 bases in the middle. Sequenced: PBMCs or T cells enriched from blood (not recorded which). The DNA is TGTGCCAGCAGCACCCGACAGGGAGGCCGCACTGAAGCTTTCTTT. It specifies CASSTRQGGRTEAFF.